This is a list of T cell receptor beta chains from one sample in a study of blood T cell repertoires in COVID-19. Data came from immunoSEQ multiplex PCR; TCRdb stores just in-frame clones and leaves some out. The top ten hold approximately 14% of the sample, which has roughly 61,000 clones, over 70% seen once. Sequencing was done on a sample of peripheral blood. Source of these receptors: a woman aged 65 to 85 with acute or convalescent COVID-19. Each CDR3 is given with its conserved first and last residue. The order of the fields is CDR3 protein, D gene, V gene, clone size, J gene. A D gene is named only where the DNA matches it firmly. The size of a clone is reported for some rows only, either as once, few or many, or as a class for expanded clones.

CASSLMAGRTETQYF,-,TRBV7-3,-,TRBJ2-5
CASSKVGAGEDTQYF,-,TRBV21-1,-,TRBJ2-3
CASSLGPRRGYGYTF,-,TRBV7-2,-,TRBJ1-2
CASSLWQGARNEQFF,TRBD1,TRBV7-2,once,TRBJ2-1
CASSQDRGTGELFF,-,TRBV4-1,few,TRBJ2-2
CASSLGGEGYEQYF,-,TRBV5-5,-,TRBJ2-7
CASRGAGSTDTQYF,-,TRBV5-1,-,TRBJ2-3
CASSINRVSTQNQPQHF,-,TRBV9,-,TRBJ1-5
CASSYPPWASNQPQHF,-,TRBV6-6,once,TRBJ1-5
CASSLAGGPSDTQYF,TRBD2,TRBV3-1/TRBV3-2,-,TRBJ2-3
CASSKDRGKTEAFF,TRBD1,TRBV5-1,-,TRBJ1-1
CASSLTGTGGNTEAFF,TRBD1,TRBV4-1,many,TRBJ1-1
CASSLRTGGQETQYF,TRBD1,TRBV5-4,-,TRBJ2-5
CASSLEDSGGFPSTDTQYF,TRBD2,TRBV5-1,-,TRBJ2-3
CAWSVAGNTEAFF,-,TRBV30,-,TRBJ1-1
CASTLTRGPYEQYF,TRBD1,TRBV6-5,few,TRBJ2-7
CAGSQGNYNEQFF,TRBD1,TRBV2,-,TRBJ2-1
CATSDIIRIEISTDTQYF,-,TRBV24-1,-,TRBJ2-3
CASSMQGVGNQPQHF,TRBD1,TRBV6-5,-,TRBJ1-5
CASSFRGRASSTDTQYF,-,TRBV7-3,-,TRBJ2-3
CASRQGSLNEQYF,-,TRBV2,few,TRBJ2-7
CASSSGGDRRRYTF,TRBD1,TRBV6-5,-,TRBJ1-2
CASSMRSTEAFF,-,TRBV19,few,TRBJ1-1
CASSNRDREFSNTEAFF,TRBD1,TRBV25-1,-,TRBJ1-1
CASSPQGWSTYGYTF,-,TRBV27,few,TRBJ1-2
CASSPLSSGAVRTQYF,TRBD2,TRBV28,-,TRBJ2-5
CASNTGGTQPQHF,-,TRBV2,-,TRBJ1-5